This T cell receptor beta chain was sequenced in a study of shared clonotypes between healthy human individuals. Germline V gene sequence: CDR1 SGHTA, CDR2 FQGTGA. The CDR3 is 15 amino acids. V shed 5 bases and J 5 bases; nucleotides not matched to a gene: 4. Overall study results and limits: Rarefaction analysis demonstrated incomplete sorted-subset sequencing notwithstanding large depth.

Only in-frame clones appear in the TCRdb table, and some are missing; sequencing was by immunoSEQ multiplex PCR. The data contain more than 900,000 clones, around 78% of them singletons. With regard to this clone: As yet, its antigen is unknown.

The clonotype originates from a man aged 18 to 30 in good health. Some clones in this sample may be carry-over from other donors' samples. The V gene is TRBV7-3, the J gene TRBJ2-3; TRBD2 agrees at 13 bases. Sequenced input: memory CD4+ T cells from PBMCs. The subset was: CD45RA-negative fraction. CDR3 loop: CASSRLAGGEDTQYF. In DNA, the CDR3 is TGTGCCAGCAGCCGACTAGCGGGAGGAGAAGATACGCAGTATTTT.